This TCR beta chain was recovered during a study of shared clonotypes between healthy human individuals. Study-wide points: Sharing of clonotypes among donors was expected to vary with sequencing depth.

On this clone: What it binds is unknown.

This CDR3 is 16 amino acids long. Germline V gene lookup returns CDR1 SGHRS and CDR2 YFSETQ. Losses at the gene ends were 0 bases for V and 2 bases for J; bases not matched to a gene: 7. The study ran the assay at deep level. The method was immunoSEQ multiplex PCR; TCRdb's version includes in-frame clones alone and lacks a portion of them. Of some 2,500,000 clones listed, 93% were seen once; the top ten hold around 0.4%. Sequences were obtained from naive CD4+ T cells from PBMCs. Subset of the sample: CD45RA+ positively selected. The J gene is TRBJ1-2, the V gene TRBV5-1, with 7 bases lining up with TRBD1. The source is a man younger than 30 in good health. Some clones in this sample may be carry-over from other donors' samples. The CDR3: CASSLGWGRGNYGYTF. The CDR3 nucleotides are TGCGCCAGCAGCTTGGGCTGGGGCAGGGGGAACTATGGCTACACCTTC.